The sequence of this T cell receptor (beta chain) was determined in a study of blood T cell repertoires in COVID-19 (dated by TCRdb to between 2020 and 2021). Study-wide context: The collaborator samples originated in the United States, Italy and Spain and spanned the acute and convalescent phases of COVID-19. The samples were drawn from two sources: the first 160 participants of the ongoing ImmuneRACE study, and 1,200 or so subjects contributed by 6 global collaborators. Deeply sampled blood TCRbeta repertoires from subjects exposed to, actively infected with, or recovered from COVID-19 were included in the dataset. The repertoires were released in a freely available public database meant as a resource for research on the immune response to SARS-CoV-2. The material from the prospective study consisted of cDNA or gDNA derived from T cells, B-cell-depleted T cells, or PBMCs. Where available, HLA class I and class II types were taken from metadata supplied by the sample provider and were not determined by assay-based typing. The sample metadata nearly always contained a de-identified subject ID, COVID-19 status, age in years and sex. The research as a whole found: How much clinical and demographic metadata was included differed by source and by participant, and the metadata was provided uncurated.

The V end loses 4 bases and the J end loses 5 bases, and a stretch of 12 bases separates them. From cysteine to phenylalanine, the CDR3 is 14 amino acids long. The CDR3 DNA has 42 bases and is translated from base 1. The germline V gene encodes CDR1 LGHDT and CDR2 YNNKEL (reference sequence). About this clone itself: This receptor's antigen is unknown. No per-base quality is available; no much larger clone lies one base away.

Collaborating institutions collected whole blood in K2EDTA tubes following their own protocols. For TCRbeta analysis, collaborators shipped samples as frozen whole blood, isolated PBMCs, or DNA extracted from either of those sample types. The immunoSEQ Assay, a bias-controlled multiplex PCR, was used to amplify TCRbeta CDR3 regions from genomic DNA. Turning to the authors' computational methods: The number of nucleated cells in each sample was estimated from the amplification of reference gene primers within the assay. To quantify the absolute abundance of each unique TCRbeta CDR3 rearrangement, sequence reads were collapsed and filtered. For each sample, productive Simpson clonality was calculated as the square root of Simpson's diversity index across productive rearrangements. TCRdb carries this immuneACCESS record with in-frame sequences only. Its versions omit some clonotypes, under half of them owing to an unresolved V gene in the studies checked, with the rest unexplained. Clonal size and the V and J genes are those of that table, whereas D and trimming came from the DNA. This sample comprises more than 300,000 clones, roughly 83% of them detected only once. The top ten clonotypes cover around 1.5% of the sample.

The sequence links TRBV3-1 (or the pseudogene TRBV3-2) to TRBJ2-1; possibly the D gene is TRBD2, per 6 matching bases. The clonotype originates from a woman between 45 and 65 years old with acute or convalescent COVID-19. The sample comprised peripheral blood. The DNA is TGTGCCAGCAGCCGGTGGGACTTACACAATGAGCAGTTCTTC. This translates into CASSRWDLHNEQFF.